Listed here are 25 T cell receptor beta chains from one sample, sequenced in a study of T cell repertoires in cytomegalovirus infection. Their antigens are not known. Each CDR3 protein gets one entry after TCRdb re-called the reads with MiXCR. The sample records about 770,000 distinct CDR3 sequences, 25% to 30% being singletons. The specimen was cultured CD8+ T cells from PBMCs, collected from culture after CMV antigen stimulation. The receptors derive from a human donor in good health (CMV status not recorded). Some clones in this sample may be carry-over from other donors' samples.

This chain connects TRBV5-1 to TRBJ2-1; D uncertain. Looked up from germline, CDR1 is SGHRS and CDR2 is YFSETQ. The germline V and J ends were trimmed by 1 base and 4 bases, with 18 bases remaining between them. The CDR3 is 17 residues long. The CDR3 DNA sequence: TGCGCCAGCAGCTTGAAGTTTTCGGATGGATCATACAATGAGCAGTTCTTC. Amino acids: CASSLKFSDGSYNEQFF.

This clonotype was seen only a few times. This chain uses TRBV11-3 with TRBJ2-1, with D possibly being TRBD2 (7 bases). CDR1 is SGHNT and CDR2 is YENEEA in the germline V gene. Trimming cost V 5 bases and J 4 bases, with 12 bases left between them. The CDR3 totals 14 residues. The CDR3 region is CASSRGALYNEQFF. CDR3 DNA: TGTGCCAGCAGCCGGGGGGCCTTGTACAATGAGCAGTTCTTC.

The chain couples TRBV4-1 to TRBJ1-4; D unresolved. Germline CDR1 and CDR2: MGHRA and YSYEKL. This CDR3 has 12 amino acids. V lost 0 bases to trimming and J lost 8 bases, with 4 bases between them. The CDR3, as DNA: TGCGCCAGCAGCCAAGATACAGAAAAACTGTTTTTT. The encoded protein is CASSQDTEKLFF.

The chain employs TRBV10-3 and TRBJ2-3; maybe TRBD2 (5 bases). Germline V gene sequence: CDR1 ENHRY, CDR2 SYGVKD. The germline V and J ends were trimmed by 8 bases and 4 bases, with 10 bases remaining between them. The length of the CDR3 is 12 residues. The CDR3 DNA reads TGTGCCATCCGGGCGGGCTCAGATACGCAGTATTTT. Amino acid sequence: CAIRAGSDTQYF.

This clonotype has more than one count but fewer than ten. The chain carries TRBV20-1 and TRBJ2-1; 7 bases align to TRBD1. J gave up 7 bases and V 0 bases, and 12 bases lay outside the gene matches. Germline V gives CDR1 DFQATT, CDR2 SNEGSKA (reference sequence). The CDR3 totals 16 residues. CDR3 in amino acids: CSARDLLTGVRNEQFF. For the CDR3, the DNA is TGCAGTGCTAGAGATCTGCTCACAGGGGTTCGGAATGAGCAGTTCTTC.

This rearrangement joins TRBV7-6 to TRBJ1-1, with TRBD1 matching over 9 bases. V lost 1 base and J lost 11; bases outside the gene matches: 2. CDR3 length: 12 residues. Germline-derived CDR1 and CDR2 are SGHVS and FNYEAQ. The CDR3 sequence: CASSLGGTGAFF. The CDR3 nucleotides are TGTGCCAGCAGCTTAGGGGGGACAGGGGCTTTCTTT. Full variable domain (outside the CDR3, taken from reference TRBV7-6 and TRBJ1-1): GAGVSQSPRYKVTKRGQDVALRCDPISGHVSLYWYRQALGQGPEFLTYFNYEAQQDKSGLPNDRFSAERPEGSISTLTIQRTEQRDSAMYRCASSLGGTGAFFGQGTRLTVV.

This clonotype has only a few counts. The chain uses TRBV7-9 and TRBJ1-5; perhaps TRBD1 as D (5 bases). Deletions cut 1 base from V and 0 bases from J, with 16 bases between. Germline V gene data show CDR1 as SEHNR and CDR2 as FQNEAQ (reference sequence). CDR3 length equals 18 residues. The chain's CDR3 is CASSLDILTVDSNQPQHF. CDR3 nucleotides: TGTGCCAGCAGCTTAGACATTTTGACAGTGGATAGCAATCAGCCCCAGCATTTT.

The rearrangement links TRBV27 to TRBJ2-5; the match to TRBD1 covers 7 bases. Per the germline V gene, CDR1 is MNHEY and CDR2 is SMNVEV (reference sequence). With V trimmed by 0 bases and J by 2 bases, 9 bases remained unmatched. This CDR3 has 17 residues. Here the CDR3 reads CASSLSRTGTEQETQYF. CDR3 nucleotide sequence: TGTGCCAGCAGTTTATCTAGGACCGGGACAGAGCAAGAGACCCAGTACTTC.

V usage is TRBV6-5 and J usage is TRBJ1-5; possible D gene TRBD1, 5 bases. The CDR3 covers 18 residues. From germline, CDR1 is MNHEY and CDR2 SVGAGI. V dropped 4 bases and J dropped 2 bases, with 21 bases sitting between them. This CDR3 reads CASSFYPPEGDGNQPQHF. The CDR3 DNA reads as TGTGCCAGCAGTTTCTACCCCCCAGAAGGGGATGGCAATCAGCCCCAGCATTTT.

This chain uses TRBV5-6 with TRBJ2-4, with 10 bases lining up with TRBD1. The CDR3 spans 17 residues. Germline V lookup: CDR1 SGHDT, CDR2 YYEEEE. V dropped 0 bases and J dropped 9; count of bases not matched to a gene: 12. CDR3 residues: CASSLGGTGVTYRIQYF. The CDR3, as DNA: TGTGCCAGCAGCTTGGGAGGGACAGGGGTCACCTATCGCATTCAGTACTTC.

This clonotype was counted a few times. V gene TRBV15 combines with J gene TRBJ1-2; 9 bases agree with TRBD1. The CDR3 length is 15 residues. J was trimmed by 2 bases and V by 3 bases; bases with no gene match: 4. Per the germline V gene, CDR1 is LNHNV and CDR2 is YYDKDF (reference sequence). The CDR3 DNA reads TGTGCCACCAGCAGCCCCGGGACAGGGAACTATGGCTACACCTTC. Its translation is CATSSPGTGNYGYTF.

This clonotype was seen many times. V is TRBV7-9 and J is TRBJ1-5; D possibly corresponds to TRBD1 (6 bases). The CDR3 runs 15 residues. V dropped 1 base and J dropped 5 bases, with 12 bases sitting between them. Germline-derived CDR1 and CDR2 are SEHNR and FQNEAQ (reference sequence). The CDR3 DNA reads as TGTGCCAGCAGCTTAGGGGGGGCAGGGGATCAGCCCCAGCATTTT. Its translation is CASSLGGAGDQPQHF.

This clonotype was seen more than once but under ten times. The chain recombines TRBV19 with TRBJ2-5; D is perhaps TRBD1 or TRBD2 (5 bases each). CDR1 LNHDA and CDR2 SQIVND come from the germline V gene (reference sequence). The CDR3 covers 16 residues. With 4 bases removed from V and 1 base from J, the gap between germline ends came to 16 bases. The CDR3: CASSRYRDGPQETQYF. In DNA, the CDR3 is TGTGCCAGTAGTAGGTACCGGGACGGCCCCCAAGAGACCCAGTACTTC.

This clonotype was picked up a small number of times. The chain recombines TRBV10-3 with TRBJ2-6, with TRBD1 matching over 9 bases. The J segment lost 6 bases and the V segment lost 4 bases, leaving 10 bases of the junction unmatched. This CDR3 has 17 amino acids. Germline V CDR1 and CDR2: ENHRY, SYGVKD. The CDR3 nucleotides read TGTGCCATCAGTGCCGAGGACAGGGGCGTCGTGGCCAACGTCCTGACTTTC. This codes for CAISAEDRGVVANVLTF.

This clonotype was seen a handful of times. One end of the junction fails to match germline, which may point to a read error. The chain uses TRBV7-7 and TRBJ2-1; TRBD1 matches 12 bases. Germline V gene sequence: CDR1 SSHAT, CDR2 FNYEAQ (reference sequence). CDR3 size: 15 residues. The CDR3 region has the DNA TGTGCTAGCAGCTCTGGGACAGGGGGCCACAATGAGCAGTTCTTC. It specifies CASSSGTGGHNEQFF.

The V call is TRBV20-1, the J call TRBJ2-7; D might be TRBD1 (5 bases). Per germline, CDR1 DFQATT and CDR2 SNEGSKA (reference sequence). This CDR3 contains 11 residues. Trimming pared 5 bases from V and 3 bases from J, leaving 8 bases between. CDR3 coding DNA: TGCAGTGCTGCTGACAGCTACGAGCAGTACGTC. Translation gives CSAADSYEQYV.

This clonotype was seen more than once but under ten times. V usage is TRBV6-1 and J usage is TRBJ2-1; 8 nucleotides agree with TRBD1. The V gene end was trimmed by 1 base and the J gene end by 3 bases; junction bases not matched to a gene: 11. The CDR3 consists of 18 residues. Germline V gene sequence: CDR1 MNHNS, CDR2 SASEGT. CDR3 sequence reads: CASSEDLTDRGVYNEQFF. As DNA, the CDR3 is TGTGCCAGCAGTGAAGACCTAACCGACAGGGGCGTCTACAATGAGCAGTTCTTC.

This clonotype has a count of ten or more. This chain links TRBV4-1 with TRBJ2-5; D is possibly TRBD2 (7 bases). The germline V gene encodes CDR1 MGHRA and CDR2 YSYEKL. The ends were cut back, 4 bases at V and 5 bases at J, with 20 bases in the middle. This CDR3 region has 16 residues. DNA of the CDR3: TGCGCCAGCAGCCCCTACGTGGGGGGGCGTCGGGAGACCCAGTACTTC. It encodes CASSPYVGGRRETQYF.

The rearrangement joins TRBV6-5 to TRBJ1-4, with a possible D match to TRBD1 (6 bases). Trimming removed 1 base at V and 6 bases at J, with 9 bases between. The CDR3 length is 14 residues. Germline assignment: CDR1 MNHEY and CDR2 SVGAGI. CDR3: CASSYFTGYEKLFF. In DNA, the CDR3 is TGTGCCAGCAGTTACTTCACAGGGTATGAAAAACTGTTTTTT.

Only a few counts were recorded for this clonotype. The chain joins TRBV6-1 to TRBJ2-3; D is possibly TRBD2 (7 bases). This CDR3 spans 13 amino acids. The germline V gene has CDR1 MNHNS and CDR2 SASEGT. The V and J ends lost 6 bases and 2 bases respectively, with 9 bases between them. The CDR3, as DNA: TGTGCCAGCAGGCGGGGGCACACAGATACGCAGTATTTT. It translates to CASRRGHTDTQYF.

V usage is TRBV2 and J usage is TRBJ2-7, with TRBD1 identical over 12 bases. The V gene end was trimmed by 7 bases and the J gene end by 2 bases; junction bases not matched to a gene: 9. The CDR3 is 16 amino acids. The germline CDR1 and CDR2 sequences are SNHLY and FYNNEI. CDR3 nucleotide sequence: TGTGCCAGCAAATCGGGACAGGGGGCCAAACCCTACGAGCAGTACTTC. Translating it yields CASKSGQGAKPYEQYF.

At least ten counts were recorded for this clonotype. CDR3 coding DNA: TGTGCCAGCAGCCCAGGGGGCTCCTACGAGCAGTACGTC. Translated, it gives CASSPGGSYEQYV. The chain uses TRBV27 and TRBJ2-7; 7 bases agree with TRBD1. In germline, CDR1 is MNHEY, CDR2 SMNVEV (reference sequence). This CDR3 is built from 13 residues. The J segment lost 0 bases and the V segment lost 6 bases, leaving 2 bases of the junction unmatched.

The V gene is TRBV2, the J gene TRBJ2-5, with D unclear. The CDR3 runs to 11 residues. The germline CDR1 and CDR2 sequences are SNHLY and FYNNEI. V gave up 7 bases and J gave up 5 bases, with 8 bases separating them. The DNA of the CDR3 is TGTGCCAGCATTCTACGGGAGACCCAGTACTTC. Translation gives CASILRETQYF.

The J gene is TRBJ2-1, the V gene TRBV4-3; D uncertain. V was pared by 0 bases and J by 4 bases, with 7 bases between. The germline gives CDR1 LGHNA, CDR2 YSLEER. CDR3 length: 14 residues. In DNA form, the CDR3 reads TGCGCCAGCAGCCAAGATGACAAATACAATGAGCAGTTCTTC. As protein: CASSQDDKYNEQFF.

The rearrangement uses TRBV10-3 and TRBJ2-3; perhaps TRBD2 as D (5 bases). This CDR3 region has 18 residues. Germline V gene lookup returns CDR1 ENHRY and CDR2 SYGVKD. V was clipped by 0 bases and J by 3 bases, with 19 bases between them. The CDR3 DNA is TGTGCCATCAGTGAGTCGAAGTTCTCGCGGGCCTCGACAGATACGCAGTATTTT. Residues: CAISESKFSRASTDTQYF.